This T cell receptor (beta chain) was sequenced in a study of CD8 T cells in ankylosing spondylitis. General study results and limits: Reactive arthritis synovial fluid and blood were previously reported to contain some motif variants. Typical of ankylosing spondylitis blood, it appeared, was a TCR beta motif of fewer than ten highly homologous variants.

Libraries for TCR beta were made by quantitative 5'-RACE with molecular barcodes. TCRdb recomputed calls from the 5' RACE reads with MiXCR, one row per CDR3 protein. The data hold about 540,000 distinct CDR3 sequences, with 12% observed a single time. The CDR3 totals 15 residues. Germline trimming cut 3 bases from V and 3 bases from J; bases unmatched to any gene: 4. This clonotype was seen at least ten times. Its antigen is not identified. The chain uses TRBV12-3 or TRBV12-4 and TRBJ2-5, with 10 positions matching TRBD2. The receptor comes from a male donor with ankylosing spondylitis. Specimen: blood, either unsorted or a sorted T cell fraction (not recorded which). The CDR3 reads CASSFGLAGEETQYF. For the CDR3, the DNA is TGTGCCAGCAGTTTTGGGCTAGCGGGAGAAGAGACCCAGTACTTC.